This T cell receptor beta chain was retrieved from a study of tumor-infiltrating lymphocytes in oesophageal squamous cell carcinoma. MiXCR, applied by TCRdb to the reads, yields one record per CDR3 protein. The data contain some 10,000 distinct CDR3 sequences, 50% to 60% of them singletons. This clonotype came up a few times. The CDR3 spans 14 residues. CDR1 and CDR2 (germline): SGHAT, FQNNGV. Trimming removed 5 bases from V and 7 bases from J; junction bases left unmatched: 5. The chain uses TRBV11-2 and TRBJ2-1; 10 bases line up with TRBD2. Material for sequencing was blood. The TCR comes from a female donor with esophageal squamous cell carcinoma. Here the CDR3 DNA reads TGTGCCAGCAGCCTAGCGGGAGAGTGGAATGAGCAGTTCTTC. Its protein product is CASSLAGEWNEQFF.